This is a list of T cell receptor beta chains from one sample in a study of T-cell reconstitution after alpha-beta-depleted transplantation in children. MiXCR, applied by TCRdb to the PCR reads, yields one record per CDR3 protein. The sample contains just over 350,000 distinct CDR3 sequences, less than 15% of which appear only once. Sequenced material: PBMCs, taken from the stem cell graft. The receptors were gathered from a human donor who donated a stem cell graft to a child with Fanconi anemia. CDR3s include the opening cysteine and the closing phenylalanine or tryptophan. D genes are given only for firm matches. Clone sizes are given selectively: once, few, many, or a class where the clone is expanded.

V	J	D	size	DNA	CDR3
TRBV2	TRBJ1-1	NA	few	TGTGCCAGCGGCTCGCAGGGGCGGTTTTCGAATGCTTTCTTT	CASGSQGRFSNAFF
TRBV5-6	TRBJ2-2	TRBD2	many	TGTGCCAGCAGCACGGGGGGAGGGCCCACCGGGGAGCTGTTTTTT	CASSTGGGPTGELFF
TRBV30	TRBJ2-7	NA	NA	TGTGCCTGGAGTGCGGGGGATCCCTACGAGCAGTACTTC	CAWSAGDPYEQYF
TRBV5-6	TRBJ2-1	NA	NA	TGTGCCAGCAGCTTGGGGGGGGCGTACCACTCCTACAATGAGCAGTTCTTC	CASSLGGAYHSYNEQFF
TRBV5-1	TRBJ2-5	NA	many	TGCGCCAGCAGTGTAGCCCGGGCCTCCAAAGAAGAGACCCAGTACTTC	CASSVARASKEETQYF
TRBV9	TRBJ2-3	NA	many	TGTGCCAGCAGCGACGGGATCACAGATACGCAGTATTTT	CASSDGITDTQYF
TRBV5-1	TRBJ2-3	NA	many	TGCGCCAGCAGCCAGCGCACAGATACGCAGTATTTT	CASSQRTDTQYF
TRBV18	TRBJ1-3	NA	NA	TGTGCCAGCTCACTGGGACCGTCGAGCTCTGGAAACACCATATATTTT	CASSLGPSSSGNTIYF
TRBV2	TRBJ2-3	NA	NA	TGTGCCAGCAGTGAGAACTTCGAGGGAGATACGCAGTATTTT	CASSENFEGDTQYF
TRBV7-2	TRBJ1-1	NA	NA	TGTGCCAGCACCCGAACAAACACTGAAGCTTTCTTT	CASTRTNTEAFF
TRBV30	TRBJ2-1	TRBD1	NA	TGTGCCCGGGGACAGTGGGACTACAATGAGCAGTTCTTC	CARGQWDYNEQFF
TRBV11-2	TRBJ2-3	NA	NA	TGTGCCAGCAGCCCCGGGACAATGGTGATGAGTACGCAGTATTTT	CASSPGTMVMSTQYF
TRBV20-1	TRBJ2-3	NA	many	TGCAGTGCTAGAGATCCTAACGAAGATACGCAGTATTTT	CSARDPNEDTQYF
TRBV15	TRBJ1-5	NA	NA	TGTGCCACCAGCAGAGGCAGTTTCCAGCCCCAGCATTTT	CATSRGSFQPQHF
TRBV6-2/TRBV6-3	TRBJ2-7	NA	many	TGTGCCAGCAGTTACTCGCAAGAGCAGTACTTC	CASSYSQEQYF
TRBV7-8	TRBJ2-3	TRBD2	NA	TGTGCCAGCAGCCGGGCCGGGACTAGTCGAGATACGCAGTATTTT	CASSRAGTSRDTQYF
TRBV5-1	TRBJ2-1	NA	NA	TGCGCCAGCAGCTTGTCGGCCGGATGGGAGCAGTTCTTC	CASSLSAGWEQFF
TRBV3-1	TRBJ2-1	NA	few	TGTGCCAGCCGGGCTAGCGGCGACAGGGAGCAGTTCTTC	CASRASGDREQFF
TRBV7-2	TRBJ2-1	TRBD2	NA	TGTGCCAGCAGCTCCCTCCCGACTAGCGGGGGACACAATGAGCAGTTCTTC	CASSSLPTSGGHNEQFF
TRBV18	TRBJ2-1	NA	few	TGTGCCAGCTCACCACGGGGCCTGGCCCATGAGCAGTTCTTC	CASSPRGLAHEQFF
TRBV20-1	TRBJ1-2	NA	many	TGCAGTGTCCCTCCCCTAGGAGCCGGATCCGGTGGCTACACCTTC	CSVPPLGAGSGGYTF
TRBV7-7	TRBJ1-5	TRBD1	NA	TGTGCCAGCAGCCGGAAATCACAGGGGGGACTCAATCAGCCCCAGCATTTT	CASSRKSQGGLNQPQHF
TRBV12-3/TRBV12-4	TRBJ2-2	NA	many	TGTGCCAGCAGTCCCACCAGGGAGACCGGGGAGCTGTTTTTT	CASSPTRETGELFF
TRBV5-6	TRBJ1-1	NA	NA	TGTGCCAGCAGCTTTATAGGCAGGGAAGCTTTCTTT	CASSFIGREAFF
TRBV5-6	TRBJ2-3	NA	many	TGTGCCAGCCTCAGCTTAAACACAGATACGCAGTATTTT	CASLSLNTDTQYF
TRBV4-3	TRBJ2-2	NA	many	TGCGCCAGCAGCAGGGCAGGGGGGGACACCGGGGAGCTGTTTTTT	CASSRAGGDTGELFF
TRBV10-1	TRBJ2-3	NA	few	TGCGCCAGCAGTGAGTCCGGAGGGGATCTGGATACGCAGTATTTT	CASSESGGDLDTQYF
TRBV5-1	TRBJ2-1	TRBD1	few	TGCGCCAGCAGCCCAGGGGGCGCGATGTACAATGAGCAGTTCTTC	CASSPGGAMYNEQFF
TRBV2	TRBJ1-3	TRBD1	many	TGTGCCAGCAGGGCTGTCGCCAGGGGGGGATCGTCGGGAAACACCATATATTTT	CASRAVARGGSSGNTIYF
TRBV11-2	TRBJ1-1	NA	few	TGTGCCAGCAGCTTAGATAGGACGGAGAACACTGAAGCTTTCTTT	CASSLDRTENTEAFF
TRBV10-3	TRBJ2-3	NA	few	TGTGCCACAAGGCCCGGAGGGGGGAGGACAGATACGCAGTATTTT	CATRPGGGRTDTQYF